This is a list of T cell receptor beta chains from one sample in a study of regulatory T cells in long-lasting Graves disease. TCRdb re-called the multiplex PCR reads with MiXCR, one entry per CDR3 protein. The table shows about 660,000 distinct CDR3 sequences, with 25% to 30% occurring only once. This specimen was peripheral blood mononuclear cells (PBMCs), taken when the disease was refractory, from a patient treated with antithyroid drugs. Receptors originate from a female donor with Graves disease. Both conserved end residues are part of each CDR3. The D gene is left open where the match is weak. For some rows the clone size is stated as once, few or many, or as a class when expanded; others skip it.

clone size	D gene	J gene	CDR3 length	V gene	CDR3 protein	CDR3 DNA
-	-	TRBJ2-7	15	TRBV10-1	CASNPDISGPYEQYF	TGCGCCAGCAACCCTGATATAAGCGGGCCCTACGAGCAGTACTTC
once	-	TRBJ1-2	17	TRBV7-9	CASSHLRSGTANYGYTF	TGTGCCAGCAGCCACCTTAGGTCCGGGACGGCTAACTATGGCTACACCTTC
-	-	TRBJ1-4	15	TRBV28	CASSHPSGFVKKLFF	TGTGCCAGCAGTCATCCTTCGGGGTTTGTTAAAAAACTGTTTTTT
-	-	TRBJ1-2	14	TRBV30	CAWSVRIASYGYTF	TGTGCCTGGAGTGTACGTATTGCCTCCTATGGCTACACCTTC
few	-	TRBJ1-5	15	TRBV6-1	CASTTGTYGLEPQHF	TGTGCCAGCACGACCGGGACCTACGGGTTGGAGCCCCAGCATTTT
-	TRBD1	TRBJ2-2	15	TRBV5-1	CASSLGGANGGELFF	TGCGCCAGCAGCTTAGGGGGCGCAAACGGCGGGGAGCTGTTTTTT
few	-	TRBJ2-7	13	TRBV6-1	CASTVGPTYEQYF	TGTGCCAGCACCGTAGGCCCCACCTACGAGCAGTACTTC
few	-	TRBJ1-2	12	TRBV18	CASSGAGAGYTF	TGTGCCAGCTCTGGTGCAGGGGCCGGCTACACCTTC
few	TRBD2	TRBJ2-7	14	TRBV6-2/TRBV6-3	CASSEAGGRYEQYF	TGTGCCAGCAGTGAAGCCGGCGGGAGATACGAGCAGTACTTC
-	-	TRBJ2-7	13	TRBV19	CASSIDSFSEQYF	TGTGCCAGTAGTATCGACAGTTTCTCCGAGCAGTACTTC